Listed below are T cell receptor beta chains from one sample, sequenced in a study of OX40 agonist ivuxolimab in advanced cancers. Measured with immunoSEQ multiplex PCR; TCRdb has only the in-frame clones, and not every one. The table shows 65,000 to 85,000 clones, with around 88% occurring only once. The input for sequencing was CD4+ or CD8+ T cells sorted from blood, taken in a trial of the OX40 agonist ivuxolimab. The receptors were gathered from an adult with an advanced solid tumor such as melanoma, head and neck, liver or kidney cancer. CDR3s include the opening cysteine and the closing phenylalanine or tryptophan. A D gene is named only where the DNA matches it firmly. A clone size is listed for some rows: how often the clone was seen (once, few, many), or a class if it is expanded.

abundance	v_gene	d_gene	j_gene	CDR3aa
once	TRBV5-1	NA	TRBJ2-5	CASSTLGTVQETQYF
NA	TRBV5-1	TRBD2	TRBJ2-3	CASSPGSGGTTDTQYF
NA	TRBV28	NA	TRBJ1-5	CASSSWKGESNQPQHF
once	TRBV6-1	NA	TRBJ1-1	CASSEAGLNTEAFF
NA	TRBV5-1	TRBD2	TRBJ2-1	CASSLVLAGSEQFF
once	TRBV7-2	TRBD1	TRBJ1-1	CASSSSDRIEAFF
NA	TRBV5-1	NA	TRBJ2-7	CASSLAGGAIDEQYF
NA	TRBV28	NA	TRBJ1-5	CASSLLGIQPQHF
NA	TRBV19	NA	TRBJ1-1	CASSIDRAPLNTEAFF
NA	TRBV27	TRBD1	TRBJ1-4	CASSSSIPGQGGSSNEKLFF
NA	TRBV10-3	TRBD1	TRBJ2-2	CAISEGQENTGELFF
NA	TRBV7-9	NA	TRBJ1-1	CASSLRTPTEAFF
NA	TRBV7-9	NA	TRBJ1-2	CASSPVSRPNYGYTF
once	TRBV5-8	TRBD2	TRBJ2-7	CASSLFASGVEQYF
once	TRBV18	NA	TRBJ1-1	CASSLRPGGRDLGTEAFF
NA	TRBV6-5	NA	TRBJ2-3	CASRDTSTDTQYF
once	TRBV5-4	TRBD2	TRBJ2-1	CASTLRAGVPSNEQFF
NA	TRBV28	NA	TRBJ1-3	CASSFWGTSGNTIYF
NA	TRBV19	NA	TRBJ1-5	CASSHATFFRNQPQHF
once	TRBV7-2	NA	TRBJ2-5	CASSYTMYQETQYF
NA	TRBV10-3	NA	TRBJ1-2	CAISESGDTYLYTF
NA	TRBV5-6	NA	TRBJ1-1	CASSLGDRTSKAFF
NA	TRBV2	NA	TRBJ1-4	CASVGTGEEKLFF
few	TRBV19	NA	TRBJ1-2	CASSTGPGTLSGYTF
NA	TRBV10-3	TRBD1	TRBJ2-5	CAISVGLGGYQETQYF
NA	TRBV18	NA	TRBJ1-4	CASSPPSLPEKLFF
NA	TRBV5-1	NA	TRBJ2-3	CASSSKPDSDTQYF
NA	TRBV11-2	NA	TRBJ2-7	CASSLVGGNEQYF
NA	TRBV7-2	TRBD1	TRBJ1-2	CASSPGQGRSYTF
NA	TRBV5-4	NA	TRBJ2-1	CASNSGTSSYNEQFF
NA	TRBV7-9	NA	TRBJ2-2	CASSLDRNTGELFF
NA	TRBV11-2	TRBD1	TRBJ2-7	CASSLLTGGTYEQYF
NA	TRBV28	NA	TRBJ1-5	CASSLGSRGNQPQHF
NA	TRBV19	NA	TRBJ1-2	CASSIRTAINYGYTF
few	TRBV2	NA	TRBJ1-2	CASRAAGYTF
NA	TRBV2	NA	TRBJ2-2	CASSPLEGVDTGELFF
NA	TRBV7-2	TRBD2	TRBJ2-1	CASSFQAGSYNEQFF
NA	TRBV10-3	NA	TRBJ2-1	CAISDGFDEQFF
NA	TRBV20-1	NA	TRBJ2-7	CSAILGEQYF
NA	TRBV28	NA	TRBJ1-1	CASSRYTEAFF
NA	TRBV19	NA	TRBJ2-1	CASSIWGSHNEQFF
NA	TRBV10-3	TRBD1	TRBJ2-5	CAISEQGQGYETQYF
NA	TRBV28	TRBD1	TRBJ1-2	CASSPGQIYGYTF
NA	TRBV28	NA	TRBJ1-2	CASNRVDGDGYTF
NA	TRBV14	NA	TRBJ2-2	CASSLPGEIRTGELFF
NA	TRBV6-1	TRBD1	TRBJ1-2	CASSGQGGYGYTF
NA	TRBV11-3	TRBD1	TRBJ2-1	CASSLDISRGSEQFF
few	TRBV30	TRBD1	TRBJ1-5	CAWSRQGREPQHF
NA	TRBV7-9	NA	TRBJ2-3	CASRWDNTDTQYF
NA	TRBV28	NA	TRBJ1-5	CASSQTDLRHQPQHF
NA	TRBV2	NA	TRBJ1-5	CASHRLGQPQHF
NA	TRBV5-1	TRBD1	TRBJ2-7	CASSRAGTGASYEQYF
NA	TRBV19	TRBD1	TRBJ2-1	CASSTPGTGRNEQFF
NA	TRBV28	NA	TRBJ1-1	CASSLPGAIGSF